Below are 12 T cell receptor beta chains sequenced from a single sample in a study of blood T cell repertoires in COVID-19. Method: immunoSEQ multiplex PCR; TCRdb's copy keeps in-frame clones and lacks some. The table has about 120,000 clones, 87% seen once. Sequenced input: peripheral blood. Receptor source: a human donor in a cohort sampled during active COVID-19.

This clone was detected once. The V call is TRBV7-3, the J call TRBJ2-1; TRBD1 matches at 8 bases. The CDR3 runs to 16 residues. The V gene's germline CDR1 is SGHTA and CDR2 FQGTGA. After removal of 0 bases from V and 9 bases from J, the junction contained 10 bases not matched to a gene. CDR3 sequence (DNA): TGTGCCAGCAGCTTAACGTTCGGACAGGGATTCGGTGAGCAGTTCTTC. Amino acids: CASSLTFGQGFGEQFF. The whole variable domain, filled in from reference TRBV7-3 and TRBJ2-1, reads GAGVSQTPSNKVTEKGKYVELRCDPISGHTALYWYRQSLGQGPEFLIYFQGTGAADDSGLPNDRFFAVRPEGSVSTLKIQRTERGDSAVYLCASSLTFGQGFGEQFFGPGTRLTVL.

The chain combines TRBV7-2 with TRBJ2-2, with 8 bases that match TRBD2. J was trimmed by 3 bases and V by 4 bases; bases with no gene match: 4. CDR1 and CDR2 from the germline V gene are SGHTA and FQGNSA. CDR3 size: 15 residues. The CDR3 spells CASSSGGAYTGELFF. In DNA form, the CDR3 reads TGTGCCAGCAGCTCGGGAGGGGCTTACACCGGGGAGCTGTTTTTT.

The chain has TRBV7-3 and TRBJ1-1; D not resolved. V was trimmed by 5 bases and J by 1 base, leaving 8 bases between them. This CDR3 comprises 13 residues. CDR1 and CDR2 from the germline V gene are SGHTA and FQGTGA. CDR3 DNA: TGTGCCAGCAGCCAATCCCAGAACACTGAAGCTTTCTTT. It codes for CASSQSQNTEAFF.

The chain employs TRBV6-4 and TRBJ2-3; 7 nucleotides line up with TRBD2. The trim removed 2 bases at V and 1 base at J, leaving 3 bases unmatched. This CDR3 comprises 15 residues. CDR1 MRHNA and CDR2 SNTAGT come from the germline V gene. The CDR3 nucleotides read TGTGCCAGCAGTGACGGCGGGGGAGGCACAGATACGCAGTATTTT. Its protein product is CASSDGGGGTDTQYF.

The chain carries TRBV6-6 and TRBJ1-5; D is unresolved. CDR3 length equals 12 residues. V was trimmed by 5 bases and J by 4 bases, leaving 6 bases between them. The germline V gene encodes CDR1 MNHNY and CDR2 SVGAGI (reference sequence). The DNA for the CDR3 is TGTGCCAGCAGTCCGGGAAATCAGCCCCAGCATTTT. This translates into CASSPGNQPQHF.

The chain carries TRBV11-3 and TRBJ2-1; 14 positions agree with TRBD2. Losses at the gene ends were 3 bases for V and 6 bases for J; bases not matched to a gene: 1. CDR3 length: 15 amino acids. CDR1 and CDR2 from the germline V gene are SGHNT and YENEEA. The CDR3 reads CASSLTSGRGNEQFF. The CDR3 nucleotides read TGTGCCAGCAGCTTGACTAGCGGGAGGGGCAATGAGCAGTTCTTC.

This clone has just a few counts. This chain uses TRBV7-2 with TRBJ2-5, with TRBD2 matching over 8 bases. This CDR3 is 14 amino acids long. Germline V gene data show CDR1 as SGHTA and CDR2 as FQGNSA. The V and J ends lost 0 bases and 10 bases, in that order; junction bases with no gene match: 7. CDR3 loop: CASSLAYGRGYQYF. The CDR3 DNA reads TGTGCCAGCAGCTTAGCGTACGGGAGGGGATACCAGTACTTC.

CDR3 amino acids: CASSLSDRGGSTEAFF. The DNA for the CDR3 is TGTGCCAGCAGCTTGTCAGACAGGGGAGGGAGTACTGAAGCTTTCTTT. This chain uses TRBV7-9 with TRBJ1-1; 8 bases agree with TRBD1. Trimming cost V 3 bases and J 5 bases; bases outside gene matches: 11. The CDR3 totals 16 residues. CDR1 and CDR2 from the germline V gene are SEHNR and FQNEAQ (reference sequence).

The V gene is TRBV5-1, the J gene TRBJ2-5; TRBD1 matches at 8 bases. V was clipped by 3 bases and J by 5 bases; unmatched bases: 6. CDR1 and CDR2 (germline): SGHRS, YFSETQ. The CDR3 runs 14 residues. The CDR3 is CASSSQGAWETQYF. CDR3 nucleotides: TGCGCCAGCAGCTCCCAGGGGGCCTGGGAGACCCAGTACTTC.

This chain joins TRBV3-1 (or the pseudogene TRBV3-2) and TRBJ2-1; D ambiguous. The CDR3 is 14 residues long. Per germline, CDR1 LGHDT and CDR2 YNNKEL (reference sequence). V lost 0 bases and J lost 6, with 9 bases in between. This CDR3 reads CASSQDLVSNEQFF. CDR3 DNA: TGTGCCAGCAGCCAAGACCTCGTTTCCAATGAGCAGTTCTTC.

The chain couples TRBV5-8 to TRBJ2-3; TRBD2 matches at 7 bases. This CDR3 is 17 amino acids long. The germline V gene encodes CDR1 SGHTS and CDR2 YDEGEE. J lost 2 bases, V lost 5 bases, and 14 bases had no gene match. In nucleotides, the CDR3 is TGTGCCAGCAGATTTTGGGGGGGTAGCGCCCACACAGATACGCAGTATTTT. Its protein product is CASRFWGGSAHTDTQYF.

V usage is TRBV6-6 and J usage is TRBJ1-5; 10 bases fit TRBD1. The CDR3 runs 16 residues. Germline V lookup: CDR1 MNHNY, CDR2 SVGAGI (reference sequence). The ends lost 4 bases at V and 6 bases at J; junction bases unmatched: 9. The CDR3 bases are TGTGCCAGCAGTTCCCCTGTCGGACAGGGGGTTCAGCCCCAGCATTTT. This codes for CASSSPVGQGVQPQHF.